The entry below gives a single T cell receptor beta chain sequence along with its context. The data originate from a study of T-cell reconstitution after alpha-beta-depleted transplantation in children. Unique molecular identifiers were incorporated into the prepared TCRbeta library. In TCRdb, the PCR reads were re-called with MiXCR into one record per CDR3 protein. The table has approximately 420,000 distinct CDR3 sequences, under 13% seen once. This CDR3 contains 15 residues. The germline V gene has CDR1 WSHSY and CDR2 SAAADI. Trimming took 6 bases from V and 5 from J; bases not matched to a gene: 10.

The source material was PBMCs from the stem cell graft donor, sampled from the stem cell graft. The sequence derives from a human donor who donated a stem cell graft to a child with acute myeloid leukemia. The chain uses TRBV10-2 and TRBJ2-5; 9 bases line up with TRBD2. CDR3 DNA sequence: TGCGCCAGCAGGCCGACTAGCGGCCTTGGCGAGACCCAGTACTTC. This codes for CASRPTSGLGETQYF.